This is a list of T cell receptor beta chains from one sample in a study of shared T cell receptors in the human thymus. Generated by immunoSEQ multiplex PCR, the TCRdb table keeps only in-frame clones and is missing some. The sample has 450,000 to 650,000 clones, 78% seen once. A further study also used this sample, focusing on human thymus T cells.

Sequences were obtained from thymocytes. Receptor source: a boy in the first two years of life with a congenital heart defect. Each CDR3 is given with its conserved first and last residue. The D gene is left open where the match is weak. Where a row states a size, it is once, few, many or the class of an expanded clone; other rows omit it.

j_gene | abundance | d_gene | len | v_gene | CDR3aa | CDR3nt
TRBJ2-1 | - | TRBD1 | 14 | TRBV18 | CASSQGQGLYEQFF | TGTGCCAGCTCACAGGGACAGGGTCTTTATGAGCAGTTCTTC
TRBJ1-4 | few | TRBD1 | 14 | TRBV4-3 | CASSQTGPNEKLFF | TGCGCCAGCAGCCAGACAGGGCCTAATGAAAAACTGTTTTTT
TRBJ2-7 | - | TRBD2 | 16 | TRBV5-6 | CASSLPTSGNVYEQYF | TGTGCCAGCAGCTTGCCGACTAGCGGGAACGTCTACGAGCAGTACTTC
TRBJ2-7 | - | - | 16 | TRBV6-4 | CASSTDRTMSSYEQYF | TGTGCCAGCAGTACAGACCGGACAATGAGCTCCTACGAGCAGTACTTC
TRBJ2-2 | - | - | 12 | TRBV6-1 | CASSVQPRELFF | TGTGCCAGCAGCGTACAGCCCCGGGAGCTGTTTTTT
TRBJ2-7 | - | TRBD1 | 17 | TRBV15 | CATSRGSAATGSVEQYF | TGTGCCACCAGCAGAGGGTCCGCTGCGACAGGGTCGGTCGAGCAGTACTTC
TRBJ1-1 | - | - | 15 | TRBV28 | CASSLSGGGNTEAFF | TGTGCCAGCAGTTTATCGGGGGGCGGGAACACTGAAGCTTTCTTT
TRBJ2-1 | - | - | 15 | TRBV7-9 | CASSVVGDGYNEQFF | TGTGCCAGCAGCGTAGTCGGGGATGGCTACAATGAGCAGTTCTTC
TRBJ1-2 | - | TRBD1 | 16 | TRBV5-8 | CASRSRDRVPTHGYTF | TGTGCCAGCAGGTCCCGGGACAGGGTACCCACCCATGGCTACACCTTC
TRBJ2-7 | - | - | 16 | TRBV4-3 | CASSQDRVGREDEQYF | TGCGCCAGCAGCCAAGATAGGGTAGGCAGGGAAGACGAGCAGTACTTC